This TCR beta chain emerged from a study of blood T cells in healthy people across ages. Study-wide points: Because donor CMV status was unknown, expanded clonotype changes were possibly confounded.

This CDR3 comprises 11 residues. Trimming removed 3 bases at V and 7 bases at J, with 6 bases between. Per the germline V gene, CDR1 is SEHNR and CDR2 is FQNEAQ (reference sequence). A remark on this clonotype: Its target is not known.

The use of a sample-barcoded 5' primer and a J-beta primer mix characterized a second PCR of roughly 6 to 11 cycles. From the 5' RACE reads, TCRdb called clonotypes with MiXCR, one entry per CDR3 protein. The table lists over a million distinct CDR3 sequences, about 42% of them singletons. Around 9 milliliters of peripheral blood were drawn from each donor into EDTA-treated tubes. Each sample had at least 6.5 million PBMCs isolated. The J gene is TRBJ1-1, the V gene TRBV7-9; D is unresolved. The origin of this receptor is a woman aged 18-29 years in good health. The sequenced material came from blood. The CDR3 DNA is TGTGCCAGCAGCTTTTCGGTTGAAGCTTTCTTT. Translating it yields CASSFSVEAFF.